This T cell receptor beta chain was captured by sequencing in a study of T cell responses to AZD1222 COVID-19 vaccine. Overall study: Second-dose schedules of about 4 or about 12 weeks were combined. Study-level points and caveats: It should be noted that donors were predominantly white British and more often female, and clonal diversity was possibly underestimated. Researchers report vaccine-associated CD4 TCRs spanning spike, with dominance at 160-218 and 743-854. Breadth and depth of Spike-specific TCRs rose after two AZD1222 doses.

This clone was observed a handful of times. What it recognizes is unknown. Germline CDR1 reads SGHNT; CDR2 reads YENEEA. V gave up 0 bases and J gave up 2 bases, with 4 bases separating them. The CDR3 is made up of 13 amino acids. Some clones are missing from TCRdb's copy, which holds only in-frame ones; the method was immunoSEQ multiplex PCR. Of about 92,000 clones detected, approximately 90% appear once; the ten largest clones hold 22%. The chain carries TRBV11-3 and TRBJ1-1; D is unclear. The sequence was collected from an adult in good health. Sequenced here: peripheral blood, sampled on day 0 of AZD1222 vaccination. In nucleotides, the CDR3 is TGTGCCAGCAGCTTAGATGGTAACACTGAAGCTTTCTTT. Translating gives CASSLDGNTEAFF.